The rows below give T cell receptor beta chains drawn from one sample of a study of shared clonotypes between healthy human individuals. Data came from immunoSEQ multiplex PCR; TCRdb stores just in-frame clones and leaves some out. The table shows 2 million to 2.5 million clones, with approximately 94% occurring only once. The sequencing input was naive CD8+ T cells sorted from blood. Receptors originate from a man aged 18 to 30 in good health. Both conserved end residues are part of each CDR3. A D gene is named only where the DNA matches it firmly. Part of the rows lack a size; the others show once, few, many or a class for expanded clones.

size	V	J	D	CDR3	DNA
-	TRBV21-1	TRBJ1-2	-	CASSKEAPYGGYTF	TGTGCCAGCAGCAAAGAGGCACCCTACGGAGGCTACACCTTC
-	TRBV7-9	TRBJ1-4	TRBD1	CASSPQGALEKLFF	TGTGCCAGCAGCCCACAGGGGGCTCTTGAAAAACTGTTTTTT
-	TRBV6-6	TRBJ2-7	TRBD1	CASSYSGQDYEQYF	TGTGCCAGCAGTTACTCCGGACAGGACTACGAGCAGTACTTC
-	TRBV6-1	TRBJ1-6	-	CASSERQAYNIQNSPLHF	TGTGCCAGCAGTGAAAGGCAGGCGTATAATATACAAAATTCACCCCTCCACTTT
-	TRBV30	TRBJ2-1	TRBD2	CAWSATSGRNEQFF	TGTGCCTGGAGTGCGACTAGCGGGAGAAATGAGCAGTTCTTC
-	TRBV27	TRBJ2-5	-	CASSSGRGETQYF	TGTGCCAGCAGTTCGGGACGGGGGGAGACCCAGTACTTC
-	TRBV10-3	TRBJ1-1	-	CAIRQEFNTEAFF	TGTGCCATCCGACAGGAATTCAACACTGAAGCTTTCTTT
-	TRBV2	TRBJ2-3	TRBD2	CASLLAGGTDTQYF	TGTGCCAGCCTCCTAGCGGGAGGAACAGATACGCAGTATTTT
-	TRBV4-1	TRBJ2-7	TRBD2	CASSHNSGAAYEQYF	TGCGCCAGCAGCCATAATAGCGGGGCCGCCTACGAGCAGTACTTC
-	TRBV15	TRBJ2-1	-	CATSGFYEQFF	TGTGCCACCAGCGGCTTTTATGAGCAGTTCTTC
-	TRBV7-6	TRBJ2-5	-	CASSLAGGFGYF	TGTGCCAGCAGCTTAGCAGGGGGGTTCGGGTACTTC
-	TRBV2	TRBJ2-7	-	CASSDNRRTYEQYF	TGTGCCAGCAGTGATAACAGGAGGACCTACGAGCAGTACTTC
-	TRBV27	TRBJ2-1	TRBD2	CASSPLISRLAGSSYNEQFF	TGTGCCAGCAGTCCGCTAATTAGTCGACTAGCGGGTAGCTCCTACAATGAGCAGTTCTTC
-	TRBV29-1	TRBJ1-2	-	CSVEDTTGTSGYTF	TGCAGCGTTGAAGATACAACAGGGACAAGTGGCTACACCTTC
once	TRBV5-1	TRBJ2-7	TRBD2	CASSLSGGNSYEQYF	TGCGCCAGCAGCTTAAGCGGGGGGAACTCCTACGAGCAGTACTTC
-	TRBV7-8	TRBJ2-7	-	CASSLLNSYEQYF	TGTGCCAGCAGCTTATTAAACAGCTACGAGCAGTACTTC
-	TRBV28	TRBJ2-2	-	CASSLIPNTGELFF	TGTGCCAGCAGTTTAATCCCGAACACCGGGGAGCTGTTTTTT
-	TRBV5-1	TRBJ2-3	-	CASSDPVSRGVTDTQYF	TGCGCCAGCAGCGACCCGGTGTCCAGGGGTGTCACAGATACGCAGTATTTT
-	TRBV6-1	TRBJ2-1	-	CASSDFLSSYNEQFF	TGTGCCAGCAGTGACTTTCTGAGCTCCTACAATGAGCAGTTCTTC
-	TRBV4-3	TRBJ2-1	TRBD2	CASSQDWTGGLNEQFF	TGCGCCAGCAGCCAAGATTGGACGGGAGGATTGAATGAGCAGTTCTTC
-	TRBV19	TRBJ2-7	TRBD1	CASGQGEAYEQYF	TGTGCCAGTGGACAGGGCGAAGCCTACGAGCAGTACTTC
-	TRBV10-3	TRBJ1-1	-	CAISDNSGAFTEAFF	TGTGCCATCAGTGATAACTCGGGGGCTTTCACTGAAGCTTTCTTT
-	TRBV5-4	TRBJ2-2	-	CASSSDGELFF	TGTGCCAGCAGTTCTGACGGGGAGCTGTTTTTT
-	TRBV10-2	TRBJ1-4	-	CASRGGGANEKLFF	TGCGCCAGCAGGGGCGGCGGTGCTAATGAAAAACTGTTTTTT
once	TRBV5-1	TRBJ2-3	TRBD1	CASRLGQGALLADTQYF	TGCGCCAGCAGACTTGGACAGGGGGCCCTTTTAGCAGATACGCAGTATTTT
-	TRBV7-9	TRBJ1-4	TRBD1	CASSWPGGENEKLFF	TGTGCCAGCAGCTGGCCAGGGGGCGAAAATGAAAAACTGTTTTTT
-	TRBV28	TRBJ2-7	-	CASSLVIYEQYF	TGTGCCAGCAGTTTAGTGATCTACGAGCAGTACTTC
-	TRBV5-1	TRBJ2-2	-	CASKRITSGELFF	TGCGCCAGCAAAAGGATCACGTCCGGGGAGCTGTTTTTT
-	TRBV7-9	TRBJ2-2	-	CASSQTVWNTGELFF	TGTGCCAGCAGCCAGACAGTGTGGAACACCGGGGAGCTGTTTTTT
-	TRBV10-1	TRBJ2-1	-	CASSVQGSPYNEQFF	TGCGCCAGCAGTGTACAGGGATCCCCCTACAATGAGCAGTTCTTC
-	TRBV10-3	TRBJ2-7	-	CAIRDPGNYEQYF	TGTGCCATCAGAGATCCCGGCAACTACGAGCAGTACTTC
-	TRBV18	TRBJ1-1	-	CASLFQQVNTEAFF	TGTGCCAGCTTATTCCAACAAGTAAACACTGAAGCTTTCTTT
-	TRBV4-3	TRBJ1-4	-	CASSQASTTNEKLFF	TGCGCCAGCAGCCAAGCAAGCACAACTAATGAAAAACTGTTTTTT
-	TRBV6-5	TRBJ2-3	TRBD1	CASSHRDRDTDTQYF	TGTGCCAGCAGCCACCGGGACAGGGACACAGATACGCAGTATTTT
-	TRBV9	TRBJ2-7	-	CASSAQGPPYEQYF	TGTGCCAGCAGCGCGCAGGGACCCCCCTACGAGCAGTACTTC
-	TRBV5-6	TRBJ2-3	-	CASDSIADTQYF	TGTGCCAGCGATTCGATAGCAGATACGCAGTATTTT
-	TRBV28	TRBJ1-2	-	CASSLLPGGRDYGYTF	TGTGCCAGCAGTTTACTTCCGGGGGGTCGGGACTATGGCTACACCTTC
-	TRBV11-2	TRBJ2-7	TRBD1	CASSSDPGQAYEQYF	TGTGCCAGCAGCTCAGACCCGGGACAGGCCTACGAGCAGTACTTC
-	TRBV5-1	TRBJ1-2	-	CASSTDNTDYGYTF	TGCGCCAGCAGCACGGACAATACAGACTATGGCTACACCTTC
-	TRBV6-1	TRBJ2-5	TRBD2	CASTPGLAAQETQYF	TGTGCCAGCACCCCGGGACTAGCGGCCCAAGAGACCCAGTACTTC
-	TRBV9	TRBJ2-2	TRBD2	CASSTQTSGSPGELFF	TGTGCCAGCAGCACGCAGACTAGCGGGAGTCCCGGGGAGCTGTTTTTT
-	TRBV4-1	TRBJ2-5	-	CASSQEAWLQETQYF	TGCGCCAGCAGCCAAGAAGCGTGGTTACAAGAGACCCAGTACTTC
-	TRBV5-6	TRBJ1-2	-	CASTLGGETYGYTF	TGTGCCAGCACCTTGGGAGGGGAGACCTATGGCTACACCTTC
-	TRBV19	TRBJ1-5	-	CASSIVWAGSNQPQHF	TGTGCCAGTAGTATAGTATGGGCAGGTAGCAATCAGCCCCAGCATTTT
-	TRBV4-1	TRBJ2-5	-	CASSQDPSGETQYF	TGCGCCAGCAGCCAAGATCCCTCGGGGGAGACCCAGTACTTC
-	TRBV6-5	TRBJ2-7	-	CASSKGEQYF	TGTGCCAGCTCCAAGGGCGAGCAGTACTTC
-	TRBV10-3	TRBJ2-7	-	CAIKGTQTYEQYF	TGTGCCATAAAGGGGACGCAAACCTACGAGCAGTACTTC
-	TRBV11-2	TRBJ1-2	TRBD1	CASSLGQGQGYGYTF	TGTGCCAGCAGCTTGGGACAGGGACAAGGCTATGGCTACACCTTC
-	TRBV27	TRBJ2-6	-	CASSLYAEPSGANVLTF	TGTGCCAGCAGTTTATATGCCGAACCCTCTGGGGCCAACGTCCTGACTTTC
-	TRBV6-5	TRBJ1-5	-	CASSLSGTPHQPQHF	TGTGCCAGCAGCCTTAGCGGGACGCCTCATCAGCCCCAGCATTTT
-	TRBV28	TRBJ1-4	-	CASSSGTDSTNEKLFF	TGTGCCAGCAGTAGTGGAACGGACAGCACGAATGAAAAACTGTTTTTT
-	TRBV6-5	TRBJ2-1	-	CACYRRDPPPEQFF	TGTGCCTGTTACCGCCGGGACCCGCCGCCGGAGCAGTTCTTC
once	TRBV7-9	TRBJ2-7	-	CASSLSAGPFSYEQYF	TGTGCCAGCAGCTTATCTGCAGGGCCCTTCTCCTACGAGCAGTACTTC
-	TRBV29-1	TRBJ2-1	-	CSVPSRGPSEQFF	TGCAGCGTCCCGAGTCGGGGCCCATCGGAGCAGTTCTTC
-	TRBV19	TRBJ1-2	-	CASTPSHAQDYRYGYTF	TGTGCCAGTACTCCCTCCCATGCTCAAGATTATCGCTATGGCTACACCTTC